The 2 T cell receptor beta chains presented below share a single source sample, sequenced in a study of radiation and T cells in renal cell carcinoma. Described time point: blood 4 weeks post-SBRT, at nephrectomy. Treatment indicated: 15 Gy SBRT to primary tumor, nephrectomy 4 weeks later. Sequenced by immunoSEQ multiplex PCR; TCRdb stores in-frame clones only, minus some. The repertoire holds approximately 170,000 clones, with about 87% as singletons. The specimen was blood, collected from a patient whose treatment included radiotherapy and nephrectomy. All receptors come from a woman in her 50s with renal cell carcinoma.

V usage is TRBV6-1 and J usage is TRBJ1-6, with 9 bases matching TRBD1. Unmatched junction bases numbered 10, after V lost 7 bases and J lost 9 bases. The CDR3 runs to 15 residues. The germline CDR1 and CDR2 sequences are MNHNS and SASEGT. The CDR3 DNA is TGTGCCAGCACTGGACCGGGACAGGGAGTTTCACCCCTCCACTTT. It specifies CASTGPGQGVSPLHF.

The J gene is TRBJ2-7, the V gene TRBV6-5, with TRBD2 matching 7 bases. This CDR3 has 16 residues. The germline V gene encodes CDR1 MNHEY and CDR2 SVGAGI. V lost 1 base to trimming and J lost 2 bases; unmatched junction nucleotides: 8. The DNA for the CDR3 is TGTGCCAGCAGTTACTGGGGAACCGGGACTACCTACGAGCAGTACTTC. Protein sequence: CASSYWGTGTTYEQYF.